This TCR beta chain was captured in a study of OX40 agonist ivuxolimab in advanced cancers. Study as a whole: Hepatocellular carcinoma, melanoma, renal cell or head and neck cancer occurred in dose-escalation patients. Partial response was recorded in three patients: one hepatocellular carcinoma and two cutaneous melanoma cases.

Study-wide findings and caveats: The CD4+ and CD8+ T cells in the blood had expanded clonally by week 6 at 0.1 to 3.0 mg/kg. Expanded clones tended on average to be more numerous among CD8+ T cells than CD4+.

The table came from immunoSEQ multiplex PCR; TCRdb's copy has only in-frame clones and leaves some out. The table has about 80,000 clones, approximately 85% seen once; the top ten hold more than 20%. The germline V gene encodes CDR1 SGHRS and CDR2 YFSETQ. V dropped 3 bases and J dropped 5 bases, with 15 bases sitting between them. The CDR3 totals 15 residues. On this clone: Antigen specificity is unknown.

Sequenced material: CD4+ or CD8+ T cells sorted from blood, taken in a trial of the OX40 agonist ivuxolimab. The chain uses TRBV5-1 and TRBJ2-1; D might be TRBD1 or TRBD2, each matching 5 bases. This sequence was found in an adult with an advanced solid tumor such as melanoma, head and neck, liver or kidney cancer. CDR3 region: CASSSRLGVNNEQFF. The CDR3 region has the DNA TGCGCCAGCAGCTCCAGGTTGGGGGTGAACAATGAGCAGTTCTTC.